These 2 T cell receptor beta chains were sequenced from one sample in a study of cytomegalovirus exposure and HLA in healthy donors. Vbeta (60) and Jbeta (13) primers were used in the PCR. TCRdb keeps only in-frame clones here, not all; method: immunoSEQ multiplex PCR. The repertoire holds approximately 170,000 clones, with 70% to 90% as singletons. The sequenced sample consisted of PBMCs. These receptors all come from a man aged 25-45 years in good health and CMV-seropositive.

CDR3 bases: TGTGCCAGCAGCCGGGACAGTAATCAGCCCCAGCATTTT. This gives the protein CASSRDSNQPQHF. The chain is built from TRBV6-5 and TRBJ1-5, with 7 nucleotides matching TRBD1. The CDR3 has 13 amino acids. Losses at the gene ends were 6 bases for V and 4 bases for J; bases not matched to a gene: 3. Per germline, CDR1 MNHEY and CDR2 SVGAGI.

This clone was recorded only once. The CDR3 region is CASSIRWAGSTDTQYF. The CDR3 DNA reads TGTGCCAGTAGTATTCGGTGGGCAGGGAGCACAGATACGCAGTATTTT. This chain connects TRBV19 to TRBJ2-3; TRBD1 might be the D (5 bases). With 3 bases removed from V and 0 bases from J, the gap between germline ends came to 13 bases. CDR1 and CDR2 from the germline V gene are LNHDA and SQIVND (reference sequence). The CDR3 covers 16 residues.